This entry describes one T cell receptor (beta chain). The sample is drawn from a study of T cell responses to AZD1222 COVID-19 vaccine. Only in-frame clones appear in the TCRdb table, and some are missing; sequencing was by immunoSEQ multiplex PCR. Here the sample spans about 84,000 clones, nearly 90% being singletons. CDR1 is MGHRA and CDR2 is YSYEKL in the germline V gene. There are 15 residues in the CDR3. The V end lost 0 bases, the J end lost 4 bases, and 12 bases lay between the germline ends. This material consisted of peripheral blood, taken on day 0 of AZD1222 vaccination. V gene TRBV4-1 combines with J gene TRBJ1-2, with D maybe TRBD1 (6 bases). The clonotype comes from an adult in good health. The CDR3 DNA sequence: TGCGCCAGCAGCCAAGACCGAGACAGGCCCTATGGCTACACCTTC. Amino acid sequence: CASSQDRDRPYGYTF.